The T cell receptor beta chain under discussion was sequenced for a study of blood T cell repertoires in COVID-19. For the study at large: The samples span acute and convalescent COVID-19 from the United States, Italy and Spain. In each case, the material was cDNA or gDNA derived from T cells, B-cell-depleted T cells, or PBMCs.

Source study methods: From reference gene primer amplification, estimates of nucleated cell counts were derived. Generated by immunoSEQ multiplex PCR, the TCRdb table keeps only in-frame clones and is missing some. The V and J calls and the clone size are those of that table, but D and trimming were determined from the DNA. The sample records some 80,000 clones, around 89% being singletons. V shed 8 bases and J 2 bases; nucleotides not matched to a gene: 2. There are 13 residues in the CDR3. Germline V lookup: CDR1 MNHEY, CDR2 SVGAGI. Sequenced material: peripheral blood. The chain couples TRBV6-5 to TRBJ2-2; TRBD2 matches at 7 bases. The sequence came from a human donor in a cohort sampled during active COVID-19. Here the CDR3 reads CASSSGNTGELFF. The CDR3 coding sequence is TGTGCCAGCTCTAGCGGCAACACCGGGGAGCTGTTTTTT.